Listed here are 26 T cell receptor beta chains from one sample, sequenced in a study of blood T cell repertoires in COVID-19. Libraries were prepared by immunoSEQ multiplex PCR; TCRdb keeps only in-frame clonotypes and omits some of them. The sample holds 430,000 or so clones, roughly 84% seen once. The sequencing input was PBMCs or T cells enriched from blood (not recorded which). The origin of the receptors is a woman between 18 and 29 years old who had been exposed to COVID-19.

The V gene is TRBV3-1 (or the pseudogene TRBV3-2), the J gene TRBJ2-3; TRBD1 matches 10 bases. The CDR3 totals 13 residues. Trimming at V came to 8 bases and at J to 3 bases, leaving 2 bases not matched to a gene. Germline V CDR1 and CDR2: LGHDT, YNNKEL (reference sequence). The DNA for the CDR3 is TGTGCCAGCCGGACAGGGGGGACAGATACGCAGTATTTT. It is translated as CASRTGGTDTQYF.

The V and J genes are TRBV29-1 and TRBJ1-1; 9 bases are a match to TRBD1. Trimming at V came to 7 bases and at J to 4 bases, leaving 10 bases not matched to a gene. Germline CDR1 and CDR2: SQVTM and ANQGSEA. The CDR3 covers 14 residues. CDR3 DNA: TGCAGCGCCGAGCCCGGGACAGGGACCACTGAAGCTTTCTTT. Its translation is CSAEPGTGTTEAFF.

The rearrangement uses TRBV23-1 and TRBJ2-5; TRBD2 matches 13 bases. TRBV23-1 is given ORF status, its function remaining uncertain. J gave up 8 bases and V 0 bases, and 3 bases lay outside the gene matches. The CDR3 loop spans 15 amino acids. CDR3 nucleotide sequence: TGCGCCAGCAGTCAATCGACTAGCGGGAGGACCACCCAGTACTTC. Its translation is CASSQSTSGRTTQYF.

The chain employs TRBV6-5 and TRBJ2-1; D not resolved. The germline V gene has CDR1 MNHEY and CDR2 SVGAGI. Trimming removed 2 bases from V and 0 bases from J, with 8 bases in between. This CDR3 spans 15 amino acids. The CDR3 is CASSYRSGSYNEQFF. As DNA, the CDR3 is TGTGCCAGCAGTTACAGATCAGGCTCCTACAATGAGCAGTTCTTC.

The V call is TRBV9, the J call TRBJ2-1, with TRBD2 matching 10 bases. The CDR3 length is 14 residues. V was clipped by 3 bases and J by 7 bases; unmatched bases: 4. Germline CDR1 and CDR2: SGDLS and YYNGEE. CDR3 coding DNA: TGTGCCAGCAGCGCCCGGACTAGCGGTAATGAGCAGTTCTTC. It yields the protein CASSARTSGNEQFF.

The rearrangement links TRBV5-4 to TRBJ1-6; the D gene is possibly TRBD1 (5 bases). Looked up from germline, CDR1 is SGHNT and CDR2 is YYREEE (reference sequence). Deletions cut 0 bases from V and 13 bases from J, with 11 bases between. This CDR3 spans 13 amino acids. The CDR3 sequence is CASSLGIGDPLHF. The CDR3 coding sequence is TGTGCCAGCAGCTTGGGGATAGGGGATCCCCTCCACTTT.

The chain couples TRBV18 to TRBJ2-5; perhaps TRBD1 as D (6 bases). The CDR3 contains 15 residues. Trimming stripped 2 bases from V and 3 bases from J, with 13 bases between. Germline V gene data show CDR1 as KGHSH and CDR2 as LQKENI. CDR3 coding DNA: TGTGCCAGCTCACCAGGGAGTCAGGGGAAAGAGACCCAGTACTTC. Protein: CASSPGSQGKETQYF. The whole variable domain, remainder taken from reference TRBV18 and TRBJ2-5, is NAGVMQNPRHLVRRRGQEARLRCSPMKGHSHVYWYRQLPEEGLKFMVYLQKENIIDESGMPKERFSAEFPKEGPSILRIQQVVRGDSAAYFCASSPGSQGKETQYFGPGTRLLVL.

The CDR3 coding sequence is TGTGCCAGCAGTTACGGACAGGGTGATTCACCCCTCCACTTT. The encoded protein is CASSYGQGDSPLHF. The V gene is TRBV27, the J gene TRBJ1-6; TRBD1 aligns across 8 bases. V shed 4 bases, J shed 8 bases, and the junction held 4 bases outside the gene matches. The CDR3 consists of 14 residues. In germline, CDR1 is MNHEY, CDR2 SMNVEV (reference sequence).

This sequence joins TRBV19 and TRBJ2-7, with D tentatively TRBD1 (5 bases). The CDR3 runs to 14 residues. Germline V gene sequence: CDR1 LNHDA, CDR2 SQIVND (reference sequence). V lost 6 bases, J lost 3 bases, and 15 bases lay in between. The CDR3 sequence: CASRKTESYYEQYF. The DNA for the CDR3 is TGTGCCAGTAGGAAGACAGAGAGTTACTACGAGCAGTACTTC.

This clone occurred a few times. The J gene is TRBJ2-3, the V gene TRBV7-6; the match to TRBD2 covers 7 bases. Germline V gives CDR1 SGHVS, CDR2 FNYEAQ. J lost 9 bases, V lost 2 bases, and 5 bases had no gene match. The CDR3 runs 13 residues. The DNA of the CDR3 is TGTGCCAGCAGCTTACCTACTAGCGAGACGCAGTATTTT. This gives the protein CASSLPTSETQYF.

This rearrangement joins TRBV5-4 to TRBJ2-7, with 9 bases matching TRBD2. The CDR3 extends over 15 amino acids. The V segment lost 0 bases and the J segment 2 bases; nucleotides outside the gene matches: 3. The germline CDR1 and CDR2 sequences are SGHNT and YYREEE (reference sequence). CDR3 protein: CASSLGSSGAYEQYF. The CDR3 DNA reads as TGTGCCAGCAGCTTGGGTTCTAGCGGGGCCTACGAGCAGTACTTC.

The rearrangement links TRBV6-5 to TRBJ2-3; 8 nucleotides agree with TRBD2. The CDR3 spans 16 residues. The germline gives CDR1 MNHEY, CDR2 SVGAGI. V shed 4 bases, J shed 6 bases, and the junction held 12 bases outside the gene matches. CDR3 nucleotide sequence: TGTGCCAGCAGTTCCGGGAGGGTTGCGGGGGGCGATACGCAGTATTTT. Translation gives CASSSGRVAGGDTQYF.

The chain couples TRBV3-1 (or the pseudogene TRBV3-2) to TRBJ2-7; 9 bases map to TRBD1. V lost 5 bases, J lost 2 bases, and 4 bases stayed unmatched. The CDR3 consists of 14 residues. The germline CDR1 and CDR2 sequences are LGHDT and YNNKEL (reference sequence). The CDR3 is CASSDRGGTYEQYF. DNA of the CDR3: TGTGCCAGCAGCGACAGGGGGGGAACCTACGAGCAGTACTTC.

V usage is TRBV3-1 (or the pseudogene TRBV3-2) and J usage is TRBJ1-3; 7 nucleotides agree with TRBD1. Trimming at V came to 0 bases and at J to 11 bases, leaving 7 bases not matched to a gene. The germline V gene encodes CDR1 LGHDT and CDR2 YNNKEL (reference sequence). The CDR3 has 14 residues. CDR3 sequence reads: CASSQDIGRGAIYF. CDR3 DNA sequence: TGTGCCAGCAGCCAAGATATTGGCAGGGGGGCCATATATTTT.

This sequence joins TRBV3-1 (or the pseudogene TRBV3-2) and TRBJ2-7, with D hard to call. The CDR3 has 12 amino acids. Germline V CDR1 and CDR2: LGHDT, YNNKEL (reference sequence). The ends were cut back, 4 bases at V and 12 bases at J, with 16 bases in the middle. CDR3 in amino acids: CASSPTPTELYF. CDR3 bases: TGTGCCAGCAGCCCAACTCCTACGGAGTTGTACTTC.

As to this clone: One end of the junction varies from germline; a read error may be responsible. V usage is TRBV10-3 and J usage is TRBJ1-6; TRBD1 matches 11 bases. This CDR3 comprises 15 residues. In germline, CDR1 is ENHRY, CDR2 SYGVKD. CDR3 in amino acids: CVIRRGQGADSPLHF. CDR3 in DNA: TGTGTCATCAGAAGAGGACAGGGGGCGGATTCACCCCTCCACTTT.

CDR3 nucleotide sequence: TGTGCCAGCAGCGTAGGGGGACAGACGAATGAAAAACTGTTTTTT. Translation gives CASSVGGQTNEKLFF. The chain joins TRBV9 to TRBJ1-4, with 7 bases identical to TRBD1. The J segment lost 5 bases and the V segment lost 0 bases, leaving 4 bases of the junction unmatched. This CDR3 has 15 amino acids. Germline CDR1 is SGDLS and CDR2 is YYNGEE.

This chain joins TRBV7-2 and TRBJ2-3; TRBD1 agrees at 8 bases. Germline loops: CDR1 SGHTA, CDR2 FQGNSA. The trim removed 5 bases at V and 3 bases at J, leaving 7 bases unmatched. The CDR3 totals 15 residues. For the CDR3, the DNA is TGTGCCAGCAGCCCCAGGGGGCTGAGGACAGATACGCAGTATTTT. Translated, it gives CASSPRGLRTDTQYF.

The chain couples TRBV6-5 to TRBJ2-7; D may be TRBD1 (6 bases). Per the germline V gene, CDR1 is MNHEY and CDR2 is SVGAGI. V dropped 5 bases and J dropped 6 bases, with 20 bases sitting between them. This CDR3 has 15 amino acids. As DNA, the CDR3 is TGTGCCAGCAGTCACGGGGACACGCGATCGGGCGAGCAGTACTTC. Translation: CASSHGDTRSGEQYF.

A few counts support this clone. The sample has other DNA sequences that encode this CDR3 too. V is TRBV28 and J is TRBJ2-1, with 7 positions matching TRBD1. From germline, CDR1 is MDHEN and CDR2 SYDVKM. V shed 4 bases and J 0 bases; nucleotides not matched to a gene: 6. This CDR3 is built from 16 residues. The CDR3 loop reads CASSSPTGSSYNEQFF. The CDR3 DNA is TGTGCCAGCAGTTCACCGACAGGGAGCTCCTACAATGAGCAGTTCTTC.

The chain couples TRBV7-9 to TRBJ1-1; D gene ambiguous. The CDR3 sequence is 13 residues long. CDR1 and CDR2 from the germline V gene are SEHNR and FQNEAQ (reference sequence). Trimming removed 4 bases from V and 0 bases from J, with 6 bases in between. CDR3 sequence: CASSSKMNTEAFF. CDR3 coding DNA: TGTGCCAGCAGCTCCAAAATGAACACTGAAGCTTTCTTT.

This rearrangement joins TRBV9 to TRBJ2-1; 7 nucleotides agree with TRBD1. The CDR3 extends over 15 amino acids. CDR1 is SGDLS and CDR2 is YYNGEE in the germline V gene. V shed 3 bases and J 6 bases; nucleotides not matched to a gene: 9. CDR3 nucleotides: TGTGCCAGCAGCGAACACGGGACAGCATTCAATGAGCAGTTCTTC. It specifies CASSEHGTAFNEQFF. Supplemented by reference TRBV9 and TRBJ2-1, the full variable domain reads DSGVTQTPKHLITATGQRVTLRCSPRSGDLSVYWYQQSLDQGLQFLIQYYNGEERAKGNILERFSAQQFPDLHSELNLSSLELGDSALYFCASSEHGTAFNEQFFGPGTRLTVL.

The genes are TRBV19 and TRBJ2-7, with 9 nucleotides matching TRBD1. Germline CDR1 and CDR2: LNHDA and SQIVND (reference sequence). The CDR3 runs to 14 residues. Trimming cost V 4 bases and J 3 bases; bases outside gene matches: 4. Written as DNA, the CDR3 is TGTGCCAGTAGTAGGGACAGGGCAGACTACGAGCAGTACTTC. Translated, it gives CASSRDRADYEQYF. Full variable domain (outside the CDR3, taken from reference TRBV19 and TRBJ2-7): DGGITQSPKYLFRKEGQNVTLSCEQNLNHDAMYWYRQDPGQGLRLIYYSQIVNDFQKGDIAEGYSVSREKKESFPLTVTSAQKNPTAFYLCASSRDRADYEQYFGPGTRLTVT.

The chain joins TRBV7-9 to TRBJ2-5, with D tentatively TRBD2 (6 bases). This CDR3 region has 12 residues. The V gene's germline CDR1 is SEHNR and CDR2 FQNEAQ (reference sequence). V lost 4 bases to trimming and J lost 5 bases, with 8 bases between them. As DNA, the CDR3 is TGTGCCAGCAGCTGGGGGAGGGAGACCCAGTACTTC. Its protein product is CASSWGRETQYF. Full variable domain (missing parts from reference TRBV7-9 and TRBJ2-5): DTGVSQNPRHKITKRGQNVTFRCDPISEHNRLYWYRQTLGQGPEFLTYFQNEAQLEKSRLLSDRFSAERPKGSFSTLEIQRTEQGDSAMYLCASSWGRETQYFGPGTRLLVL.

The rearrangement joins TRBV28 to TRBJ2-3; D unresolved. Germline V gene sequence: CDR1 MDHEN, CDR2 SYDVKM. The CDR3 runs to 14 residues. V shed 6 bases and J shed 1 base, with 11 bases lying between them. The CDR3 here is CASSYPERTDTQYF. In DNA form, the CDR3 reads TGTGCCAGCAGCTACCCTGAGCGCACAGATACGCAGTATTTT.

The rearrangement links TRBV12-3 or TRBV12-4 to TRBJ1-2; maybe TRBD1 (5 bases). Trimming shortened V by 5 bases and J by 4 bases, and 11 bases separated the two germline ends. This CDR3 spans 13 amino acids. CDR3 nucleotide sequence: TGTGCCAGCAGTGCCGACAGCCCCTATGGCTACACCTTC. Translated: CASSADSPYGYTF.